This entry lists 29 T cell receptor beta chains sequenced from one sample in a study of blood T cell repertoires in COVID-19. Sequencing used immunoSEQ multiplex PCR; TCRdb keeps in-frame clones, though not all of them. The data hold some 78,000 clones, with approximately 89% observed a single time. Sequencing was done on a sample of peripheral blood. The receptors here all came from a man in his 70s with active or convalescent COVID-19.

V usage is TRBV4-1 and J usage is TRBJ2-2, with 8 bases lining up with TRBD2. The CDR3 covers 16 residues. V lost 2 bases to trimming and J lost 6 bases; unmatched junction nucleotides: 8. In germline, CDR1 is MGHRA, CDR2 YSYEKL. The CDR3 region is CASSQPRGGVPGELFF. Written as DNA, the CDR3 is TGCGCCAGCAGCCAACCCCGGGGGGGGGTCCCCGGGGAGCTGTTTTTT.

This chain links TRBV5-8 with TRBJ1-1; no definite D call. The CDR3 has 13 amino acids. Germline values: CDR1 SGHTS, CDR2 YDEGEE. The V end was cut by 6 bases, the J end by 1 base, with 10 bases between. The CDR3 nucleotides are TGTGCCAGCACCCGGCGGGAGAACACTGAAGCTTTCTTT. Protein sequence: CASTRRENTEAFF.

This chain connects TRBV7-9 to TRBJ2-1; D unclear. The length of the CDR3 is 13 residues. CDR1 is SEHNR and CDR2 is FQNEAQ in the germline V gene (reference sequence). Trimming stripped 4 bases from V and 6 bases from J, with 10 bases between. CDR3: CASSSVVRNEQFF. The CDR3 DNA is TGTGCCAGCAGCTCGGTCGTTCGCAATGAGCAGTTCTTC.

J is TRBJ1-6 and V is TRBV6-2 or TRBV6-3, with D unresolved. The CDR3 loop spans 17 amino acids. V was shortened by 6 bases and J by 0 bases, with 15 bases between the two germline ends. CDR1 and CDR2 from the germline V gene are MNHEY and SVGEGT. CDR3 amino acids: CASSRAGSSSYNSPLHF. The CDR3 DNA reads as TGTGCCAGCAGCCGCGCGGGTTCTAGCTCCTATAATTCACCCCTCCACTTT.

This chain uses TRBV11-2 with TRBJ2-7; no definite D call. CDR1 SGHAT and CDR2 FQNNGV come from the germline V gene. Trimming left V 1 base short and J 6 bases short, with 13 bases between. The CDR3 extends over 14 amino acids. Written as DNA, the CDR3 is TGTGCCAGCAGCTTAGGCCCCAGGTCGGCCGAGCAGTACTTC. It yields the protein CASSLGPRSAEQYF.

This clone showed up just a few times. This rearrangement joins TRBV7-2 to TRBJ1-2; 9 bases agree with TRBD1. The CDR3 has 15 amino acids. Germline V gene lookup returns CDR1 SGHTA and CDR2 FQGNSA. Unmatched junction bases numbered 9, after V lost 5 bases and J lost 5 bases. The CDR3 DNA follows: TGTGCCAGCAGCCGGACAGGGGAGGTGGGATATGGCTACACCTTC. Residues: CASSRTGEVGYGYTF.

This chain joins TRBV9 and TRBJ1-2; maybe TRBD1 (5 bases). Per the germline V gene, CDR1 is SGDLS and CDR2 is YYNGEE. The CDR3 contains 15 residues. Between the trimmed V and J ends, which lost 3 bases and 2 bases, there was a span of 14 bases. CDR3 sequence: CASSAGEGPNYGYTF. The CDR3 DNA reads TGTGCCAGCAGCGCCGGGGAGGGGCCCAACTATGGCTACACCTTC. The whole variable domain, remainder taken from reference TRBV9 and TRBJ1-2, is DSGVTQTPKHLITATGQRVTLRCSPRSGDLSVYWYQQSLDQGLQFLIQYYNGEERAKGNILERFSAQQFPDLHSELNLSSLELGDSALYFCASSAGEGPNYGYTFGSGTRLTVV.

This chain links TRBV11-3 with TRBJ2-1; TRBD2 might be the D (6 bases). The CDR3 covers 18 residues. V lost 5 bases and J 5 bases, leaving 25 bases between the germline ends. Germline CDR1 and CDR2: SGHNT and YENEEA. CDR3 coding DNA: TGTGCCAGCAGCCATGACGCCTCCCCGGGGTGGGGGGACAATGAGCAGTTCTTC. It encodes CASSHDASPGWGDNEQFF. The whole variable domain, remainder taken from reference TRBV11-3 and TRBJ2-1, is EAGVVQSPRYKIIEKKQPVAFWCNPISGHNTLYWYLQNLGQGPELLIRYENEEAVDDSQLPKDRFSAERLKGVDSTLKIQPAELGDSAVYLCASSHDASPGWGDNEQFFGPGTRLTVL.

This clone was seen a handful of times. The rearrangement links TRBV7-2 to TRBJ2-1, with TRBD2 matching 8 bases. Per germline, CDR1 SGHTA and CDR2 FQGNSA. V gave up 5 bases and J gave up 7 bases; unmatched junction bases: 7. The CDR3 is made up of 14 amino acids. Here the CDR3 DNA reads TGTGCCAGCAGCCAGGGACTAGTGTTTAATGAGCAGTTCTTC. Protein: CASSQGLVFNEQFF.

This clone was detected only a few times. The gene calls are TRBV7-9 and TRBJ1-5; no clear D. CDR1 is SEHNR, CDR2 FQNEAQ, per germline (reference sequence). There are 13 residues in the CDR3. Trimming took 5 bases from V and 7 from J, leaving 12 bases between them. CDR3 DNA: TGTGCCAGCAGCGGACTTAGGTCCCAGCCCCAGCATTTT. The encoded protein is CASSGLRSQPQHF.

The V gene is TRBV9, the J gene TRBJ2-1; D is unresolved. CDR3 length equals 13 residues. Germline V gives CDR1 SGDLS, CDR2 YYNGEE. Trimming removed 0 bases at V and 7 bases at J, with 8 bases between. The CDR3 DNA is TGTGCCAGCAGCGTAGGGAGCTCAAATGAGCAGTTCTTC. Translated: CASSVGSSNEQFF.

Only one count was recorded for this clone. The gene calls are TRBV30 and TRBJ2-7; 8 nucleotides match TRBD1. CDR3 length equals 13 residues. In germline, CDR1 is GTSNPN, CDR2 SVGIG (reference sequence). Trimming removed 5 bases from V and 3 bases from J; junction bases left unmatched: 6. The CDR3 bases are TGTGCCTGGGGGCGACAGGGGATCTACGAGCAGTACTTC. Amino acid sequence: CAWGRQGIYEQYF.

This chain uses TRBV9 with TRBJ1-5, with D uncertain. V was cut by 4 bases and J by 0 bases, with 14 bases left in between. CDR3 size: 16 residues. Germline V gene lookup returns CDR1 SGDLS and CDR2 YYNGEE. DNA of the CDR3: TGTGCCAGCAGCCCGGGAGGGCAGTATAGCAATCAGCCCCAGCATTTT. Its translation: CASSPGGQYSNQPQHF.

This clone was seen more than once but under ten times. The chain uses TRBV5-4 and TRBJ1-2; D unclear. CDR3 size: 16 residues. V was cut by 4 bases and J by 4 bases, with 20 bases left in between. Per the germline V gene, CDR1 is SGHNT and CDR2 is YYREEE (reference sequence). The CDR3 here is CASSPRRFGDGYGYTF. The CDR3 region has the DNA TGTGCCAGCAGCCCCCGAAGGTTTGGAGATGGCTATGGCTACACCTTC.

CDR3: CASSLGPASTGELFF. In nucleotides, the CDR3 is TGCGCCAGCAGCTTGGGGCCAGCGTCCACCGGGGAGCTGTTTTTT. This chain joins TRBV5-1 and TRBJ2-2, with D unclear. The V end was cut by 0 bases, the J end by 4 bases, with 10 bases between. This CDR3 spans 15 amino acids. Germline V gene sequence: CDR1 SGHRS, CDR2 YFSETQ.

The V gene is TRBV29-1, the J gene TRBJ1-2; D call uncertain. The germline V and J ends were trimmed by 1 base and 4 bases, with 10 bases remaining between them. The CDR3 consists of 13 residues. Germline lookup yields CDR1 SQVTM and CDR2 ANQGSEA. CDR3: CSVEGSLGYGYTF. The DNA of the CDR3 is TGCAGCGTTGAAGGTAGCTTGGGCTATGGCTACACCTTC.

This chain uses TRBV6-5 with TRBJ1-2, with TRBD1 matching over 7 bases. There are 13 residues in the CDR3. The germline gives CDR1 MNHEY, CDR2 SVGAGI. V lost 6 bases to trimming and J lost 3 bases; unmatched junction nucleotides: 4. The DNA of the CDR3 is TGTGCCAGCAGACAGGGGATGGACTATGGCTACACCTTC. Encoded protein: CASRQGMDYGYTF.

The CDR3 DNA follows: TGTGCCAGCAGCTTAGGACAGGGGCGGTCCTACGAGCAGTACTTC. Amino acids: CASSLGQGRSYEQYF. The rearrangement links TRBV7-2 to TRBJ2-7; the match to TRBD1 covers 8 bases. Germline CDR1 is SGHTA and CDR2 is FQGNSA. The CDR3 covers 15 residues. V shed 1 base and J 1 base; nucleotides not matched to a gene: 3.

V gene TRBV5-5 combines with J gene TRBJ1-1, with 7 nucleotides matching TRBD1. V lost 3 bases to trimming and J lost 4 bases; unmatched junction nucleotides: 3. The CDR3 is 13 residues long. Looked up from germline, CDR1 is SGHKS and CDR2 is YYEKEE (reference sequence). In DNA, the CDR3 is TGTGCCAGCAGCTCGGACAGGTCCACTGAAGCTTTCTTT. Translating gives CASSSDRSTEAFF.

This clone was seen a single time. The J gene is TRBJ1-6, the V gene TRBV6-2 or TRBV6-3, with 8 bases lining up with TRBD1. From germline, CDR1 is MNHEY and CDR2 SVGEGT. This CDR3 contains 21 residues. Trimming took 1 base from V and 7 from J; bases not matched to a gene: 21. This CDR3 reads CASSYFSPYRTGRDMNSPLHF. CDR3 nucleotides: TGTGCCAGCAGTTACTTCTCTCCATACCGGACAGGGAGAGATATGAATTCACCCCTCCACTTT.

J is TRBJ1-3 and V is TRBV30, with 7 bases lining up with TRBD1. V lost 3 bases and J lost 2; bases outside the gene matches: 4. The germline V gene has CDR1 GTSNPN and CDR2 SVGIG (reference sequence). This CDR3 region has 14 residues. DNA of the CDR3: TGTGCCTGGAGGGCGACAGGGACTGGAAACACCATATATTTT. Its protein product is CAWRATGTGNTIYF. Based on the CDR3 plus reference TRBV30 and TRBJ1-3, the full variable domain is SQTIHQWPATLVQPVGSPLSLECTVEGTSNPNLYWYRQAAGRGLQLLFYSVGIGQISSEVPQNLSASRPQDRQFILSSKKLLLSDSGFYLCAWRATGTGNTIYFGEGSWLTVV.

The genes are TRBV5-1 and TRBJ2-2, with D possibly being TRBD2 (7 bases). The CDR3 has 16 amino acids. V dropped 1 base and J dropped 4 bases, with 14 bases sitting between them. Germline V gene data show CDR1 as SGHRS and CDR2 as YFSETQ. CDR3 sequence (DNA): TGCGCCAGCAGCTTGTACGGGGGGCAGGGCACCGGGGAGCTGTTTTTT. Amino acids: CASSLYGGQGTGELFF.

The chain carries TRBV7-2 and TRBJ1-2; 7 positions match TRBD1. The V segment lost 2 bases and the J segment 6 bases; nucleotides outside the gene matches: 3. Germline V gene sequence: CDR1 SGHTA, CDR2 FQGNSA. The CDR3 consists of 13 residues. The CDR3 nucleotides are TGTGCCAGCAGCTTAATACAGGGGCATGGCTACACCTTC. Translating it yields CASSLIQGHGYTF.

The CDR3 protein is CASSDSGVSTDTQYF. CDR3 nucleotide sequence: TGTGCCAGCAGTGATAGCGGGGTCTCCACAGATACGCAGTATTTT. This sequence joins TRBV9 and TRBJ2-3; TRBD2 agrees at 8 bases. The germline V gene encodes CDR1 SGDLS and CDR2 YYNGEE. V trimming: 5 bases; J trimming: 2 bases; junction bases outside the gene matches: 7. There are 15 residues in the CDR3.

The chain recombines TRBV9 with TRBJ2-3; possibly TRBD2 for D (7 bases). V dropped 3 bases and J dropped 2 bases, with 16 bases sitting between them. This CDR3 region has 16 residues. Germline CDR1 SGDLS, CDR2 YYNGEE. CDR3 sequence reads: CASSAPYGGLTDTQYF. The DNA for the CDR3 is TGTGCCAGCAGCGCACCCTACGGGGGGCTCACAGATACGCAGTATTTT.

V usage is TRBV4-2 and J usage is TRBJ1-5; perhaps TRBD1 as D (5 bases). Germline CDR1 is LGHNA and CDR2 is YNFKEQ. V lost 1 base and J lost 3, with 10 bases in between. CDR3 length: 15 amino acids. CDR3 sequence (DNA): TGTGCCAGCAGCCAAGCGGCCAGGGACAATCAGCCCCAGCATTTT. Amino acids: CASSQAARDNQPQHF.

The DNA for the CDR3 is TGTGCCAGCAGTTCCCGTCAGGGGTCGAAAGAGTGGCCCCAGCATTTT. Translating it yields CASSSRQGSKEWPQHF. V usage is TRBV27 and J usage is TRBJ1-5, with D possibly matching TRBD1 (6 bases). V lost 4 bases, J lost 9 bases, and 22 bases lay in between. The CDR3 totals 16 residues. Germline V gene sequence: CDR1 MNHEY, CDR2 SMNVEV (reference sequence).

This rearrangement joins TRBV4-3 to TRBJ2-3; D uncertain. Germline values: CDR1 LGHNA, CDR2 YSLEER. Trimming pared 0 bases from V and 0 bases from J, leaving 10 bases between. The CDR3 spans 16 residues. The CDR3 here is CASSQDYTVSTDTQYF. The CDR3 bases are TGCGCCAGCAGCCAAGACTACACAGTAAGCACAGATACGCAGTATTTT.

V gene TRBV11-2 combines with J gene TRBJ2-7; TRBD1 agrees at 7 bases. Germline trimming cut 3 bases from V and 7 bases from J; bases unmatched to any gene: 15. The germline gives CDR1 SGHAT, CDR2 FQNNGV. The CDR3 covers 16 residues. The CDR3 nucleotides are TGTGCCAGCAGCTTGGCTCCGGGACGCGCAGGGGGTGAGCAGTACTTC. Residues: CASSLAPGRAGGEQYF.